These 8 T cell receptor beta chains came from one sample sequenced in a study of cytomegalovirus exposure and HLA in healthy donors. It was with 60 Vbeta and 13 Jbeta primers that the PCR ran. Clones were read by immunoSEQ multiplex PCR, and TCRdb kept only the in-frame ones, dropping some. The profile shows about 190,000 clones, 79% of them singletons. Specimen: PBMCs. These receptors were collected from a woman younger than 35 in good health and CMV-seronegative.

Comments on this clone: This sample includes further DNA sequences coding for the same CDR3. The rearrangement joins TRBV5-1 to TRBJ1-1; maybe TRBD1 (6 bases). Germline CDR1 is SGHRS and CDR2 is YFSETQ. V was trimmed by 3 bases and J by 0 bases, leaving 12 bases between them. The CDR3 sequence is 15 residues long. CDR3: CASSSKQGMNTEAFF. CDR3 nucleotide sequence: TGCGCCAGCAGCTCCAAACAGGGAATGAACACTGAAGCTTTCTTT.

The rearrangement links TRBV11-3 to TRBJ2-3; 7 nucleotides line up with TRBD2. Germline V CDR1 and CDR2: SGHNT, YENEEA. With V trimmed by 3 bases and J by 6 bases, 9 bases remained unmatched. The CDR3 covers 15 residues. Here the CDR3 DNA reads TGTGCCAGCAGCTTGGGAGGGACCAAGGCGGATACGCAGTATTTT. Translation gives CASSLGGTKADTQYF. The full variable domain, rest sourced from reference TRBV11-3 and TRBJ2-3, is EAGVVQSPRYKIIEKKQPVAFWCNPISGHNTLYWYLQNLGQGPELLIRYENEEAVDDSQLPKDRFSAERLKGVDSTLKIQPAELGDSAVYLCASSLGGTKADTQYFGPGTRLTVL.

V and J are TRBV7-8 and TRBJ1-1; TRBD1 matches at 8 bases. The length of the CDR3 is 16 residues. Trimming at V came to 6 bases and at J to 3 bases, leaving 12 bases not matched to a gene. Per germline, CDR1 SGHVS and CDR2 FQNEAQ. CDR3 DNA: TGTGCCAGCAGATCATTCCGTCAGGGGGCTGACACTGAAGCTTTCTTT. Translation gives CASRSFRQGADTEAFF.

V usage is TRBV25-1 and J usage is TRBJ2-7; 8 bases are a match to TRBD1. Germline V CDR1 and CDR2: MGHDK, SYGVNS. There are 13 residues in the CDR3. J lost 5 bases, V lost 6 bases, and 6 bases had no gene match. The CDR3 protein is CASRGQGENEQYF. In DNA form, the CDR3 reads TGTGCCAGCAGAGGACAGGGCGAAAACGAGCAGTACTTC.

The gene calls are TRBV5-6 and TRBJ1-2, with D uncertain. The germline gives CDR1 SGHDT, CDR2 YYEEEE. The CDR3 has 13 residues. V shed 2 bases and J shed 2 bases, with 7 bases lying between them. CDR3 bases: TGTGCCAGCAGCTTCGGGGAAAACTATGGCTACACCTTC. Its protein is CASSFGENYGYTF.

The chain couples TRBV11-2 to TRBJ1-4; 9 nucleotides match TRBD1. CDR3 length: 14 amino acids. Trimming cost V 8 bases and J 7 bases; bases outside gene matches: 8. Germline V gene data show CDR1 as SGHAT and CDR2 as FQNNGV. In nucleotides, the CDR3 is TGTGCCAGCTCCCCCGACAGGGGGTTTGAAAAACTGTTTTTT. This sequence encodes CASSPDRGFEKLFF.

This clone was seen once. The CDR3 loop reads CASGPDRAFSYEQYF. The CDR3, as DNA: TGTGCCAGCGGGCCCGACAGAGCCTTTTCCTACGAGCAGTACTTC. This sequence joins TRBV7-2 and TRBJ2-7; D is possibly TRBD1 (5 bases). Trimming removed 8 bases from V and 1 base from J, with 18 bases in between. Germline V CDR1 and CDR2: SGHTA, FQGNSA. The CDR3 is made up of 15 amino acids. The full variable domain, with the rest looked up from reference TRBV7-2 and TRBJ2-7, is GAGVSQSPSNKVTEKGKDVELRCDPISGHTALYWYRQSLGQGLEFLIYFQGNSAPDKSGLPSDRFSAERTGGSVSTLTIQRTQQEDSAVYLCASGPDRAFSYEQYFGPGTRLTVT.

The genes are TRBV2 and TRBJ2-2, with D maybe TRBD2 (5 bases). CDR1 is SNHLY and CDR2 is FYNNEI in the germline V gene. This CDR3 spans 15 amino acids. Trimming shortened V by 2 bases and J by 5 bases, and 12 bases separated the two germline ends. The CDR3 DNA sequence: TGTGCCAGCAGTGAACGTGGGAGAAGTACCGGGGAGCTGTTTTTT. Its protein product is CASSERGRSTGELFF.